The present T cell receptor (beta chain) was sequenced within a study of a mutant IDH1 vaccine in newly diagnosed glioma. Study overall: Commencement of vaccination occurred 4-6 weeks following radiotherapy alone, or concurrently with temozolomide cycles. Patients were pretreated with radiotherapy, temozolomide, or both, mostly both.

About this clone itself: Its antigen is still unknown.

Time point given: week 5, during vaccination. One vaccine dose held 300 ug of mutant IDH1 20-mer peptide and came with topical imiquimod. Sequenced by immunoSEQ multiplex PCR; TCRdb stores in-frame clones only, minus some. This sample has under 95,000 clones, with roughly 90% found just once. Trimming left V 0 bases short and J 6 bases short, with 14 bases between. Germline V gene sequence: CDR1 SGHAT, CDR2 FQNNGV. This CDR3 comprises 15 residues. Notes on the study in general: Apparently, pseudoprogression bore no relation to changes among the top peripheral T cell clonotypes.

This clonotype was obtained from a woman aged 45-65 years with glioma. The chain uses TRBV11-2 and TRBJ1-2; D uncertain. The sample consisted of PBMCs, taken from a glioma patient whose treatment included an IDH1 peptide vaccine. The CDR3 here is CASSLDLRSLNGYTF. The CDR3 DNA follows: TGTGCCAGCAGCTTAGATCTTAGAAGCCTGAATGGCTACACCTTC.